This passage covers 15 T cell receptor beta chains from one sample sequenced in a study of regulatory T cells in long-lasting Graves disease (dated by TCRdb to about 2021). The sample's time point, from its label and the paper: newly diagnosed GD, antithyroid drugs for less than 3 months. RNA was extracted from PBMCs in TRIzol for both TCR sequencing and RNA sequencing. The library was built by means of multiplex PCR. The instrument was an Illumina HiSeq 4000. iRepertoire HTBI primers and Arm-PCR amplification of CDR3 regions were used to construct TCR beta libraries. Clones were called with MiXCR by TCRdb after fastp trimmed the public reads at Q25, and only in-frame beta chains were retained. Rows with a matching CDR3 protein are joined into one entry that keeps the most common DNA and genes. The sample yields approximately 400,000 distinct CDR3 sequences; approximately 15% were counted once. The ten largest account for 16% of the sample.

The same data also contributed to another study, on T cells in Graves' hyperthyroidism and ophthalmopathy.

The sample was peripheral blood mononuclear cells (PBMCs), taken at new diagnosis, from a patient treated with antithyroid drugs. The receptor source for this set is a woman aged 25-40 years with Graves disease. Donor details come from another sample of the same person, matched by shared clones.

This clonotype came up many times. CDR3 residues: CSASLPGGSYEQYF. CDR3 coding DNA: TGCAGTGCTAGTCTCCCAGGGGGGTCCTACGAGCAGTACTTC. The chain joins TRBV20-1 to TRBJ2-7, with D possibly TRBD1 on 7 matching bases. CDR3 length equals 14 residues. Trimming stripped 3 bases from V and 1 base from J, with 13 bases between. Germline CDR1 DFQATT, CDR2 SNEGSKA (reference sequence).

This clonotype has at least ten counts. The chain uses TRBV20-1 and TRBJ1-2; the match to TRBD1 covers 8 bases. Germline V gene lookup returns CDR1 DFQATT and CDR2 SNEGSKA (reference sequence). The CDR3 is 13 amino acids. Germline trimming cut 0 bases from V and 8 bases from J; bases unmatched to any gene: 5. In DNA form, the CDR3 reads TGCAGTGCTAGAGACGGGACAGGCTGGGGCTACACCTTC. Translated: CSARDGTGWGYTF.

The CDR3 nucleotides are TGTGCCAGCAGCTTAGCGGTGGACAGGCGGTACCAAGAGACCCAGTACTTC. Translation: CASSLAVDRRYQETQYF. The chain joins TRBV7-9 to TRBJ2-5; 7 nucleotides match TRBD1. Per the germline V gene, CDR1 is SEHNR and CDR2 is FQNEAQ (reference sequence). J gave up 0 bases and V 0 bases, and 7 bases lay outside the gene matches. CDR3 length: 17 amino acids.

The chain carries TRBV7-9 and TRBJ1-1; unclear D gene. The ends were cut back, 5 bases at V and 2 bases at J, with 9 bases in the middle. Germline V gives CDR1 SEHNR, CDR2 FQNEAQ (reference sequence). This CDR3 contains 13 residues. The CDR3 region has the DNA TGTGCCAGCAGCCCCTACCCCAACACTGAAGCTTTCTTT. Amino acids: CASSPYPNTEAFF. Together with reference TRBV7-9 and TRBJ1-1, the CDR3 gives the full variable domain: DTGVSQNPRHKITKRGQNVTFRCDPISEHNRLYWYRQTLGQGPEFLTYFQNEAQLEKSRLLSDRFSAERPKGSFSTLEIQRTEQGDSAMYLCASSPYPNTEAFFGQGTRLTVV.

This clonotype was seen many times. The chain employs TRBV7-9 and TRBJ2-3; no definite D call. Germline V gene lookup returns CDR1 SEHNR and CDR2 FQNEAQ (reference sequence). The V end lost 6 bases, the J end lost 0 bases, and 10 bases lay between the germline ends. The CDR3 has 14 residues. The CDR3 DNA reads TGTGCCAGCAGTTATTCCGGGAGCACAGATACGCAGTATTTT. Translation: CASSYSGSTDTQYF. The complete variable domain, with remaining parts taken from reference TRBV7-9 and TRBJ2-3, reads DTGVSQNPRHKITKRGQNVTFRCDPISEHNRLYWYRQTLGQGPEFLTYFQNEAQLEKSRLLSDRFSAERPKGSFSTLEIQRTEQGDSAMYLCASSYSGSTDTQYFGPGTRLTVL.

In its sample, this clonotype was seen a few times. The chain employs TRBV28 and TRBJ1-4; D ambiguous. Germline CDR1 and CDR2: MDHEN and SYDVKM. This CDR3 region has 16 residues. V was cut by 1 base and J by 5 bases, with 14 bases left in between. The CDR3 coding sequence is TGTGCCAGCAGTTTATACCCCTTGCGGGGAAATGAAAAACTGTTTTTT. Encoded protein: CASSLYPLRGNEKLFF.

This clonotype was seen a handful of times. At one boundary the junction diverges from the germline segment, which might be a read error. This rearrangement joins TRBV19 to TRBJ2-7; 8 nucleotides match TRBD1. The CDR3 is made up of 14 amino acids. The germline V gene encodes CDR1 LNHDA and CDR2 SQIVND (reference sequence). The CDR3 sequence: CANSINRGSNEQYF. The CDR3 nucleotides read TGTGCCAATAGTATAAACAGGGGGTCCAACGAGCAGTACTTC. Based on the CDR3 plus reference TRBV19 and TRBJ2-7, the full variable domain is DGGITQSPKYLFRKEGQNVTLSCEQNLNHDAMYWYRQDPGQGLRLIYYSQIVNDFQKGDIAEGYSVSREKKESFPLTVTSAQKNPTAFYLCANSINRGSNEQYFGPGTRLTVT.

In regard to this clonotype: A much larger clone lies a single base off, so this may be a read error. The chain links TRBV4-1 to TRBJ2-3; unclear D gene. Germline V CDR1 and CDR2: MGHRA, YSYEKL. CDR3 size: 12 residues. Trimming pared 7 bases from V and 8 bases from J, leaving 13 bases between. Here the CDR3 DNA reads TGCGCCAGCACCCCAGTGGGGTCTACGCAGTATTTT. The encoded protein is CASTPVGSTQYF.

As to this clonotype: The conserved phenylalanine or tryptophan normally closing the CDR3 is absent here, so this likely arose from a read error. V usage is TRBV30 and J usage is TRBJ2-1; D gene uncertain. V was trimmed by 1 base and J by 3 bases, leaving 7 bases between them. Germline lookup yields CDR1 GTSNPN and CDR2 SVGIG (reference sequence). The CDR3 has 13 residues. The CDR3: CAWSGNSYNEQFL. In nucleotides, the CDR3 is TGTGCCTGGAGTGGTAACAGCTACAATGAGCAGTTCTTG.

This clonotype was counted ten times or more. The chain carries TRBV20-1 and TRBJ2-7; TRBD2 matches at 12 bases. This CDR3 is 13 amino acids long. V dropped 4 bases and J dropped 3; count of bases not matched to a gene: 1. Germline CDR1 is DFQATT and CDR2 is SNEGSKA (reference sequence). CDR3 DNA sequence: TGCAGTGCTAAGACTAGCGGGAGCTACGAGCAGTACTTC. It codes for CSAKTSGSYEQYF.

This clonotype came up a few times. The gene calls are TRBV7-8 and TRBJ2-7; D tentatively reads TRBD1 or TRBD2 (6 bases each). V was clipped by 5 bases and J by 3 bases, with 17 bases between them. The CDR3 spans 15 residues. The V gene's germline CDR1 is SGHVS and CDR2 FQNEAQ. The DNA of the CDR3 is TGTGCCAGCAGCCCCCGAGGAGGGGGACGCTACGAGCAGTACTTC. Its translation is CASSPRGGGRYEQYF.

The chain carries TRBV4-1 and TRBJ2-3; D may be TRBD1 (6 bases). Germline CDR1 reads MGHRA; CDR2 reads YSYEKL. Between the trimmed V and J ends, which lost 2 bases and 0 bases, there was a span of 9 bases. The CDR3 extends over 15 amino acids. CDR3 residues: CASSQTGMSTDTQYF. The CDR3 nucleotides read TGCGCCAGCAGCCAAACAGGGATGAGCACAGATACGCAGTATTTT.

This clonotype was observed at least ten times. The genes are TRBV11-2 and TRBJ2-7; possibly TRBD2 for D (6 bases). V lost 2 bases to trimming and J lost 0 bases, with 11 bases between them. Germline-derived CDR1 and CDR2 are SGHAT and FQNNGV. CDR3 length: 15 amino acids. CDR3 residues: CASSLNGGASYEQYF. In DNA form, the CDR3 reads TGTGCCAGCAGCTTAAATGGCGGGGCCTCCTACGAGCAGTACTTC.

This sequence joins TRBV24-1 and TRBJ2-5; D ambiguous. Germline CDR1 is KGHDR and CDR2 is SFDVKD. Trimming shortened V by 4 bases and J by 5 bases, and 10 bases separated the two germline ends. The CDR3 extends over 13 amino acids. CDR3 DNA: TGTGCCACCAGTGACCCTCTAGTTGAGACCCAGTACTTC. It is translated as CATSDPLVETQYF.

This clonotype was counted a few times. V usage is TRBV20-1 and J usage is TRBJ2-3; 9 bases align to TRBD1. CDR3 length: 17 amino acids. Trimming removed 0 bases from V and 1 base from J; junction bases left unmatched: 8. Per the germline V gene, CDR1 is DFQATT and CDR2 is SNEGSKA (reference sequence). The CDR3 loop reads CSARDGRRDRGTDTQYF. CDR3 DNA sequence: TGCAGTGCTAGAGATGGGCGTAGGGACAGGGGCACAGATACGCAGTATTTT.